The text below deals with one TCR beta chain. Its antigen is currently unknown. The sample comes from a study of cytomegalovirus exposure and HLA in healthy donors. Overall study results and limits: A few chains linked to CMV were shown in vitro to be specific for CMV antigens.

The CDR3 spans 16 residues. In germline, CDR1 is SGHNT, CDR2 YENEEA. V shed 5 bases and J 8 bases; nucleotides not matched to a gene: 11. The donors were in the roughly 110-subject validation cohort, distinct from the approximately 700-subject first cohort. Sequenced by immunoSEQ multiplex PCR; TCRdb stores in-frame clones only, minus some. The sample gives around 300,000 clones, 88% of which show up once; approximately 0.88% is in the top ten. The TCR originated in a woman younger than 35 in good health and CMV-seronegative. Sample: PBMCs. V usage is TRBV11-3 and J usage is TRBJ2-2, with TRBD2 matching 10 bases. CDR3 sequence reads: CASSRSGRAITGELFF. The CDR3 bases are TGTGCCAGCAGCCGGAGCGGGAGGGCCATTACGGGGGAGCTGTTTTTT. Full variable domain (outside the CDR3, taken from reference TRBV11-3 and TRBJ2-2): EAGVVQSPRYKIIEKKQPVAFWCNPISGHNTLYWYLQNLGQGPELLIRYENEEAVDDSQLPKDRFSAERLKGVDSTLKIQPAELGDSAVYLCASSRSGRAITGELFFGEGSRLTVL.